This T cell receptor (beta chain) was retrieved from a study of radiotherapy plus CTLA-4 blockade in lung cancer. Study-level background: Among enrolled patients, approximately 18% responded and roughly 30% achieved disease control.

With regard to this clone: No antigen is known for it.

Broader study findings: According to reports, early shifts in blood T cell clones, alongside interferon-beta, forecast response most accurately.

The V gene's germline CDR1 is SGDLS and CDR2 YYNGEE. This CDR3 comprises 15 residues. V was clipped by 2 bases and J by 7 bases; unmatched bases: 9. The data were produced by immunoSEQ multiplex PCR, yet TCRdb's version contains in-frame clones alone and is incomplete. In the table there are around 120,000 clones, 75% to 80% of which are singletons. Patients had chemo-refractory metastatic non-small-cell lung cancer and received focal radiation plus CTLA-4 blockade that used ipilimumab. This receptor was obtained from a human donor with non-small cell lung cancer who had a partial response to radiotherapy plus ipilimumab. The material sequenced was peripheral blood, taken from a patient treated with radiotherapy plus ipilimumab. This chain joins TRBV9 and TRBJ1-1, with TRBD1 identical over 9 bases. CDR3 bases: TGTGCCAGCAGCGTCGACGGGACAGGGTTTGGTGAAGCTTTCTTT. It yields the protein CASSVDGTGFGEAFF.